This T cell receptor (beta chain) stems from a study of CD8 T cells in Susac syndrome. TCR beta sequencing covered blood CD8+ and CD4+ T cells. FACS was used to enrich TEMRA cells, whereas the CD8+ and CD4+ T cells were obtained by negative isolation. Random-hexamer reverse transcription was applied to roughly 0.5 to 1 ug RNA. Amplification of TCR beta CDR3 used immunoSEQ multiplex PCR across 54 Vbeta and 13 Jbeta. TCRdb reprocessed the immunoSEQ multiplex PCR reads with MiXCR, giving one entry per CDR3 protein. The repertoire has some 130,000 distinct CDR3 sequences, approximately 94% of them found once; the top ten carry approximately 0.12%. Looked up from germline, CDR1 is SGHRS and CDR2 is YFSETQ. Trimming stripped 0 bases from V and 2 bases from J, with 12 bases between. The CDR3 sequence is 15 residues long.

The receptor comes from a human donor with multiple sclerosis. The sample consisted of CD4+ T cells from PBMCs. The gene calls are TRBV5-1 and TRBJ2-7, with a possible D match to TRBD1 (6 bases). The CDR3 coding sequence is TGCGCCAGCAGCTTGGTACAGGGAGCAGCCTACGAGCAGTACTTC. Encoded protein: CASSLVQGAAYEQYF. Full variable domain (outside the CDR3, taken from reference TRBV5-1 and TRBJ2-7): KAGVTQTPRYLIKTRGQQVTLSCSPISGHRSVSWYQQTPGQGLQFLFEYFSETQRNKGNFPGRFSGRQFSNSRSEMNVSTLELGDSALYLCASSLVQGAAYEQYFGPGTRLTVT.